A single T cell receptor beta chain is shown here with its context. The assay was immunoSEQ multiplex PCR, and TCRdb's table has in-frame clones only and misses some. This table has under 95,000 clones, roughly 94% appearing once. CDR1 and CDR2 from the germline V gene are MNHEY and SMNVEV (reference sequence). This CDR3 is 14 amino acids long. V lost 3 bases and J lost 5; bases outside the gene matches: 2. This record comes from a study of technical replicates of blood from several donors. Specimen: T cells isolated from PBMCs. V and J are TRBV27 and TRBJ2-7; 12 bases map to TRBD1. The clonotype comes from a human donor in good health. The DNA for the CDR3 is TGTGCCAGCAGTTTGGGGACAGGGGGCGACGAGCAGTACTTC. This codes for CASSLGTGGDEQYF.